This is a list of T cell receptor beta chains from one sample in a study of T-cell reconstitution after alpha-beta-depleted transplantation in children. MiXCR was run by TCRdb on the PCR reads, yielding one entry per CDR3 protein. The data show around 240,000 distinct CDR3 sequences, under 9.5% seen once. The specimen comprised PBMCs, mostly from graft donor cells, sampled 180 days after TCRalphabeta/CD19-depleted stem cell transplant. The origin of the receptors is a male patient younger than 18 who had a stem cell transplant for acute lymphoblastic leukemia, so the T cells may come from the graft donor. The CDR3 runs from the conserved cysteine through the conserved F or W. Fields, in order: J gene, V gene, D gene, clone size, CDR3 protein, CDR3 DNA. D genes are given only for firm matches. Rows give clone size only sometimes, using once, few, many, or a class for an expanded clone.

J gene: TRBJ2-1
V gene: TRBV11-2
D gene: -
clone size: -
CDR3 protein: CASSLFGVLLGSDEQFF
CDR3 DNA: TGTGCCAGCAGCTTATTTGGTGTGTTGTTGGGGAGCGATGAGCAGTTCTTC

J gene: TRBJ2-7
V gene: TRBV9
D gene: TRBD2
clone size: many
CDR3 protein: CASSQGTSGYEQYF
CDR3 DNA: TGTGCCAGCAGTCAGGGGACTAGCGGGTACGAGCAGTACTTC

J gene: TRBJ2-6
V gene: TRBV6-5
D gene: -
clone size: -
CDR3 protein: CASSLASIGTTGANVLTF
CDR3 DNA: TGTGCCAGCAGTTTGGCAAGTATCGGGACAACTGGGGCCAACGTCCTGACTTTC

J gene: TRBJ2-1
V gene: TRBV9
D gene: -
clone size: few
CDR3 protein: CASSSDSWGNGEQFF
CDR3 DNA: TGTGCCAGCAGCTCCGACAGCTGGGGAAACGGTGAGCAGTTCTTC

J gene: TRBJ1-1
V gene: TRBV5-6
D gene: -
clone size: many
CDR3 protein: CASSLVPAEAFF
CDR3 DNA: TGTGCCAGCAGCTTGGTTCCGGCTGAAGCTTTCTTT

J gene: TRBJ2-3
V gene: TRBV12-3/TRBV12-4
D gene: TRBD2
clone size: -
CDR3 protein: CTISFILASGKTTDTQYF
CDR3 DNA: TGTACCATCAGTTTTATCCTCGCTAGCGGGAAAACAACAGATACGCAGTATTTT

J gene: TRBJ1-1
V gene: TRBV11-1
D gene: -
clone size: many
CDR3 protein: CASSLVGGATEAFF
CDR3 DNA: TGTGCCAGCAGCTTAGTCGGGGGGGCCACTGAAGCTTTCTTT

J gene: TRBJ2-7
V gene: TRBV20-1
D gene: TRBD2
clone size: many
CDR3 protein: CSAGGGYEQYF
CDR3 DNA: TGCAGTGCTGGGGGGGGCTACGAGCAGTACTTC

J gene: TRBJ2-4
V gene: TRBV7-6
D gene: -
clone size: -
CDR3 protein: CASSPGGVKNIQYF
CDR3 DNA: TGTGCCAGCAGCCCCGGCGGGGTCAAAAACATTCAGTACTTC

J gene: TRBJ2-3
V gene: TRBV3-1
D gene: -
clone size: many
CDR3 protein: CASSRPRMVQYF
CDR3 DNA: TGTGCCAGCAGCCGACCGCGGATGGTGCAGTATTTT

J gene: TRBJ2-7
V gene: TRBV7-2
D gene: TRBD2
clone size: many
CDR3 protein: CASSPGTSGYPYEQYF
CDR3 DNA: TGTGCCAGCAGCCCCGGGACTAGCGGGTACCCCTACGAGCAGTACTTC